This paragraph reports one T cell receptor beta chain. Its antigen remains unidentified. The germline gene is not matched at one end of the junction; a read error may be the cause. Receptors were amplified or captured by the immunoSEQ multiplex PCR assay. Held by TCRdb, this immuneACCESS table contains in-frame sequences only and omits some clones. Under half of the omission traces to an unresolved V gene where checked; the cause of the rest is unknown. The sample table lists 50,000 or so clones, roughly nine tenths of them with a count of one. The top ten clones comprise approximately 0.4% of the sample. The data stem from a study of T cell changes during pregnancy in multiple sclerosis (dated by TCRdb to between 2017 and 2020). For context, the study as a whole: Changes in the T cell repertoire over the course of pregnancy were examined in this study in women with multiple sclerosis.

Its CDR3 holds 15 amino acids, cysteine through phenylalanine. Just CDR3 DNA is preserved here, 45 bases in frame from base 1. From a lookup of the germline V gene, CDR1 and CDR2 are MNHNS and SASEGT. This clonotype originated in a female donor with multiple sclerosis, enrolled in a pregnancy study. The source was CD4+ T cells from peripheral blood mononuclear cells, collected before pregnancy. This chain joins TRBV6-1 to TRBJ1-3, with the D gene not clear enough to name. The CDR3 protein sequence reads: CASSEGGVSGNTIYF. At the DNA level, the sequence is TGTGCCAGCAGCGAAGGAGGAGTCTCTGGAAACACCATATATTTT.